The next 8 T cell receptor beta chains were all read from a single sample in a study of T-cell memory formation after mild COVID-19. TCRdb used MiXCR to reprocess the 5' RACE reads, holding one entry per CDR3 protein. The data show approximately 490,000 distinct CDR3 sequences, with just over 20% seen just once and approximately 12% held by the top ten. The specimen sequenced was PBMCs or a T cell subset sorted from them (not recorded which). These receptors came from an adult woman who had mild COVID-19 (a few samples of this study predate the infection). Cell type and time point are not known.

The chain combines TRBV5-1 with TRBJ2-3, with D perhaps TRBD1 (6 bases). This CDR3 has 15 amino acids. V lost 0 bases to trimming and J lost 2 bases, with 10 bases between them. The germline V gene encodes CDR1 SGHRS and CDR2 YFSETQ. CDR3 amino acids: CASSLDRAITDTQYF. The CDR3 nucleotides read TGCGCCAGCAGCTTGGACAGGGCGATCACAGATACGCAGTATTTT.

This clonotype was seen a handful of times. The rearrangement links TRBV12-3 or TRBV12-4 to TRBJ2-7; 8 bases align to TRBD2. V was clipped by 7 bases and J by 3 bases; unmatched bases: 20. This CDR3 spans 18 amino acids. This CDR3 is CASIPRGRTGLEGYEQYF. CDR3 DNA: TGTGCCAGCATCCCCCGCGGCAGGACGGGACTAGAAGGCTACGAGCAGTACTTC.

The chain is built from TRBV7-2 and TRBJ2-7; 9 nucleotides align to TRBD1. The V gene end was trimmed by 1 base and the J gene end by 3 bases; junction bases not matched to a gene: 4. CDR1 SGHTA and CDR2 FQGNSA come from the germline V gene. The CDR3 contains 15 residues. CDR3: CASSLGTGVRYEQYF. CDR3 nucleotide sequence: TGTGCCAGCAGCTTAGGGACAGGGGTCCGCTACGAGCAGTACTTC.

This sequence joins TRBV12-3 or TRBV12-4 and TRBJ1-5; D is possibly TRBD1 (6 bases). The CDR3 sequence is 14 residues long. The V and J ends lost 3 bases and 4 bases respectively, with 10 bases between them. In DNA form, the CDR3 reads TGTGCCAGCAGTTTGAGACAGGCAAATCAGCCCCAGCATTTT. It specifies CASSLRQANQPQHF.

The chain uses TRBV7-3 and TRBJ1-2; 8 bases map to TRBD1. The germline V gene encodes CDR1 SGHTA and CDR2 FQGTGA. The CDR3 covers 15 residues. The ends lost 4 bases at V and 7 bases at J; junction bases unmatched: 11. The CDR3 DNA is TGTGCCAGCAGCTCAGGGACAGGCGGGTTTAGTGGCTACACCTTC. Amino acid sequence: CASSSGTGGFSGYTF.

The genes are TRBV7-6 and TRBJ2-3; D is undetermined. CDR1 is SGHVS and CDR2 is FNYEAQ in the germline V gene. CDR3 length: 12 residues. V lost 5 bases and J 5 bases, leaving 8 bases between the germline ends. CDR3 bases: TGTGCCAGCAGCCCGTCCCTAGATACGCAGTATTTT. Its translation is CASSPSLDTQYF.

This chain connects TRBV25-1 to TRBJ2-5; TRBD2 aligns across 15 bases. CDR1 and CDR2 (germline): MGHDK, SYGVNS. The CDR3 has 17 amino acids. V lost 2 bases and J lost 5; bases outside the gene matches: 6. CDR3 loop: CASSERWTSGRGETQYF. Written as DNA, the CDR3 is TGTGCCAGCAGTGAAAGGTGGACTAGCGGGAGGGGGGAGACCCAGTACTTC.

The chain joins TRBV5-1 to TRBJ1-2; TRBD1 is a possible D gene (6 bases). The germline V gene has CDR1 SGHRS and CDR2 YFSETQ. The CDR3 spans 14 residues. Between the trimmed V and J ends, which lost 0 bases and 2 bases, there was a span of 8 bases. The CDR3 loop is CASSLVQGNYGYTF. The CDR3 nucleotides are TGCGCCAGCAGCTTGGTGCAGGGGAACTATGGCTACACCTTC.